This T cell receptor beta chain was profiled in a study of shared clonotypes between healthy human individuals. Whole-study context: There were three CD4 naive, three CD4 memory, two CD8 naive and one CD8 memory plates per donor.

Libraries were prepared by immunoSEQ multiplex PCR; TCRdb keeps only in-frame clonotypes and omits some of them. The sample records under 850,000 clones, 55% to 80% being singletons. Concerning this clone: Additional DNA sequences in this sample encode the identical CDR3.

Germline CDR1 and CDR2: SGHTA and FQGTGA. The CDR3 consists of 13 residues. V shed 2 bases and J shed 4 bases, with 6 bases lying between them. Source material: memory CD4+ T cells sorted from blood. As for subset: CD45RA-negative fraction. The sequence came from a woman in her 30s in good health. The chain links TRBV7-3 to TRBJ2-1; no clear D gene. For the CDR3, the DNA is TGTGCCAGCAGCTTATCCGGGTACAATGAGCAGTTCTTC. Encoded protein: CASSLSGYNEQFF.